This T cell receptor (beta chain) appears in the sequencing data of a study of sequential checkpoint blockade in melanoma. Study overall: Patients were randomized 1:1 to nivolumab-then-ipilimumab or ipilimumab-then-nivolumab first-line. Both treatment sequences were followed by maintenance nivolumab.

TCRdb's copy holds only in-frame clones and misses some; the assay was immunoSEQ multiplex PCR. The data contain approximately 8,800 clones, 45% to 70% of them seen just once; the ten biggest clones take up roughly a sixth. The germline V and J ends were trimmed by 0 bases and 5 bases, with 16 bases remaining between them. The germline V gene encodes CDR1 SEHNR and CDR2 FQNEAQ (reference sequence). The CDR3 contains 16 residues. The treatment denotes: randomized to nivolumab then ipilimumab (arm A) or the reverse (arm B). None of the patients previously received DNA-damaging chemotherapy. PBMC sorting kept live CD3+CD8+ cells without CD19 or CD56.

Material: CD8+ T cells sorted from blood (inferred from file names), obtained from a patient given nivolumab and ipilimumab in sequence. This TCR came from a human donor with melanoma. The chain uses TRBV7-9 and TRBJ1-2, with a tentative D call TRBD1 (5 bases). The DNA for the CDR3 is TGTGCCAGCAGCTTAGCCGGGACTCCCGACTCTTATGGCTACACCTTC. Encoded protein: CASSLAGTPDSYGYTF.